The 7 T cell receptor beta chains below all came from one sample that was sequenced in a study of CD8 T cells in ankylosing spondylitis. TCRdb re-called the 5' RACE reads through MiXCR, storing one row per CDR3 protein. This table holds under 450,000 distinct CDR3 sequences, approximately 22% found once. Material: blood, either unsorted or a sorted T cell fraction (not recorded which). These receptors originate from a male donor with ankylosing spondylitis or in good health (not recorded which).

This rearrangement joins TRBV24-1 to TRBJ2-3; 8 nucleotides agree with TRBD2. Germline V CDR1 and CDR2: KGHDR, SFDVKD. Trimming at V came to 4 bases and at J to 6 bases, leaving 8 bases not matched to a gene. CDR3 size: 15 residues. CDR3 coding DNA: TGTGCCACCAGTGACGCTGGGACTAGTGGGGATACGCAGTATTTT. This gives the protein CATSDAGTSGDTQYF.

This clonotype appeared a single time. The rearrangement joins TRBV2 to TRBJ2-7; possibly TRBD1 for D (5 bases). This CDR3 region has 16 residues. CDR1 is SNHLY, CDR2 FYNNEI, per germline. Trimming pared 6 bases from V and 4 bases from J, leaving 22 bases between. The DNA of the CDR3 is TGTGCCAGCAGCGACAGTGAACAAGCCCGTGATTACGAGCAGTACTTC. This sequence encodes CASSDSEQARDYEQYF. Looking up the rest from reference TRBV2 and TRBJ2-7 gives the full variable domain: EPEVTQTPSHQVTQMGQEVILRCVPISNHLYFYWYRQILGQKVEFLVSFYNNEISEKSEIFDDQFSVERPDGSNFTLKIRSTKLEDSAMYFCASSDSEQARDYEQYFGPGTRLTVT.

This clonotype was counted only a few times. The chain employs TRBV5-1 and TRBJ2-7; D is uncertain. V lost 1 base to trimming and J lost 6 bases, with 14 bases between them. In germline, CDR1 is SGHRS, CDR2 YFSETQ. CDR3 length: 14 amino acids. The CDR3 bases are TGCGCCAGCAGCTTGCCCGGGTTGGGAAGCGAGCAGTACTTC. Translating gives CASSLPGLGSEQYF.

This clonotype was counted between two and nine times. V usage is TRBV27 and J usage is TRBJ2-7; D assignment may be TRBD1 or TRBD2 (5 bases each). With 8 bases removed from V and 2 bases from J, the gap between germline ends came to 16 bases. The CDR3 is made up of 14 amino acids. Germline lookup yields CDR1 MNHEY and CDR2 SMNVEV (reference sequence). For the CDR3, the DNA is TGTGCCAGCTTCGGGACCCATTCCCCCTACGAGCAGTACTTC. This encodes CASFGTHSPYEQYF.

This clonotype turned up a few times. The chain's CDR3 is CASSLDRVGTGELFF. CDR3 nucleotide sequence: TGTGCCAGCAGTTTGGACAGGGTTGGAACCGGGGAGCTGTTTTTT. The chain combines TRBV12-3 or TRBV12-4 with TRBJ2-2, with 8 bases identical to TRBD1. V gave up 3 bases and J gave up 5 bases; unmatched junction bases: 5. CDR3 size: 15 residues.

The chain has TRBV4-1 and TRBJ1-5; D is perhaps TRBD1 (5 bases). The germline V and J ends were trimmed by 3 bases and 6 bases, with 12 bases remaining between them. The CDR3 totals 14 residues. In germline, CDR1 is MGHRA, CDR2 YSYEKL. The CDR3 DNA is TGCGCCAGCAGCCATCGTCAGGGTGGTCAGCCCCAGCATTTT. Amino acids: CASSHRQGGQPQHF.

This chain uses TRBV27 with TRBJ2-3, with 12 bases aligning to TRBD2. The length of the CDR3 is 15 residues. Germline V CDR1 and CDR2: MNHEY, SMNVEV (reference sequence). Trimming took 5 bases from V and 5 from J; bases not matched to a gene: 5. CDR3 amino acids: CASSPLLAGGDTQYF. The CDR3 DNA is TGTGCCAGCAGTCCGCTACTAGCGGGGGGAGATACGCAGTATTTT.